This T cell receptor beta chain was sequenced during a study of T cell responses to AZD1222 COVID-19 vaccine. The overall study: Whether given at about 4 or about 12 weeks, second doses were pooled. Study-level points and caveats: Donors were mostly white British, more females; clonal diversity possibly underestimated. Nearly half of unique spike-specific TCRs reportedly avoided B.1.351 and B.1.1.7 mutated regions. Researchers report vaccine-associated CD4 TCRs spanning spike, with dominance at 160-218 and 743-854.

On this clone: The target antigen is unknown.

The method was immunoSEQ multiplex PCR; TCRdb's version includes in-frame clones alone and lacks a portion of them. The sample yields about 100,000 clones, around 87% seen once. Germline V CDR1 and CDR2: ENHRY, SYGVKD. V lost 5 bases and J 5 bases, leaving 13 bases between the germline ends. The CDR3 consists of 15 residues. The TCR originated in an adult in good health. The rearrangement links TRBV10-3 to TRBJ1-6; D gene uncertain. Sequenced here: peripheral blood, sampled on day 0 of AZD1222 vaccination. CDR3 sequence (DNA): TGTGCCATCAGTCCGCTGGATAGCAATAATTCACCCCTCCACTTT. This encodes CAISPLDSNNSPLHF.